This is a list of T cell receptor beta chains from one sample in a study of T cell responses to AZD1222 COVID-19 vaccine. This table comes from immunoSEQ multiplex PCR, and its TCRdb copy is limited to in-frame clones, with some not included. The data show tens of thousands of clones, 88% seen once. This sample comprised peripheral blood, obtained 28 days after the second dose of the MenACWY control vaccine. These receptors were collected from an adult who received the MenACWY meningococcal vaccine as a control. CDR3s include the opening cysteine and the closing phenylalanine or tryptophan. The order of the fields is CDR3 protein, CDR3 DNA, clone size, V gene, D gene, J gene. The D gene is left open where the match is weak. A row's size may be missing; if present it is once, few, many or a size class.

CDR3 protein: CASSPPWRQGPIRTNYGYTF
CDR3 DNA: TGTGCCAGCAGCCCCCCCTGGCGACAGGGCCCGATTAGGACTAACTATGGCTACACCTTC
clone size: once
V gene: TRBV28
D gene: TRBD1
J gene: TRBJ1-2

CDR3 protein: CASSLSQAFDEQYF
CDR3 DNA: TGCGCCAGCAGCCTTTCCCAGGCCTTTGACGAGCAGTACTTC
clone size: -
V gene: TRBV5-1
D gene: -
J gene: TRBJ2-7

CDR3 protein: CSVVAAGSPLRDEQYF
CDR3 DNA: TGCAGCGTTGTGGCAGCGGGCTCCCCGTTGCGCGACGAGCAGTACTTC
clone size: -
V gene: TRBV29-1
D gene: -
J gene: TRBJ2-7

CDR3 protein: CASSNGQGVGSPLHF
CDR3 DNA: TGTGCCAGCAGCAACGGACAGGGCGTCGGGTCACCCCTCCACTTT
clone size: -
V gene: TRBV7-9
D gene: TRBD1
J gene: TRBJ1-6

CDR3 protein: CASSSTQGATSPLHF
CDR3 DNA: TGTGCCAGCAGCTCAACGCAGGGGGCGACATCACCCCTCCACTTT
clone size: -
V gene: TRBV7-9
D gene: TRBD1
J gene: TRBJ1-6

CDR3 protein: CASSLAGWKDNEQFF
CDR3 DNA: TGCGCCAGCAGCTTGGCAGGGTGGAAAGACAATGAGCAGTTCTTC
clone size: once
V gene: TRBV5-1
D gene: -
J gene: TRBJ2-1

CDR3 protein: CASSKAGAGVRSGNQPQHF
CDR3 DNA: TGTGCCAGCAGCAAAGCAGGGGCAGGGGTTCGGAGTGGCAATCAGCCCCAGCATTTT
clone size: once
V gene: TRBV21-1
D gene: -
J gene: TRBJ1-5

CDR3 protein: CAWALAENTEAFF
CDR3 DNA: TGTGCCTGGGCCCTGGCGGAGAACACTGAAGCTTTCTTT
clone size: -
V gene: TRBV30
D gene: -
J gene: TRBJ1-1

CDR3 protein: CASSLQTYNSPLHF
CDR3 DNA: TGTGCCAGCAGTTTACAGACCTATAATTCACCCCTCCACTTT
clone size: -
V gene: TRBV27
D gene: -
J gene: TRBJ1-6

CDR3 protein: CASSSMPGNQPQHF
CDR3 DNA: TGCGCCAGCAGTTCGATGCCAGGCAATCAGCCCCAGCATTTT
clone size: -
V gene: TRBV5-1
D gene: -
J gene: TRBJ1-5

CDR3 protein: CASSTRTSKAHEQYF
CDR3 DNA: TGTGCCAGCAGTACAAGGACTAGTAAGGCCCACGAGCAGTACTTC
clone size: -
V gene: TRBV6-5
D gene: TRBD2
J gene: TRBJ2-7

CDR3 protein: CASSPTIRGAKNIQYF
CDR3 DNA: TGCGCCAGCAGCCCTACGATTCGGGGGGCCAAAAACATTCAGTACTTC
clone size: -
V gene: TRBV4-1
D gene: -
J gene: TRBJ2-4

CDR3 protein: CASSPRGRSPLHF
CDR3 DNA: TGTGCCAGCAGTCCGCGGGGTCGTTCACCCCTCCACTTT
clone size: -
V gene: TRBV28
D gene: -
J gene: TRBJ1-6

CDR3 protein: CASSSSDRVNNEQFF
CDR3 DNA: TGTGCCAGCAGCTCTTCCGACAGGGTCAACAATGAGCAGTTCTTC
clone size: -
V gene: TRBV11-3
D gene: TRBD1
J gene: TRBJ2-1

CDR3 protein: CASSLWVGGGTYNEQFF
CDR3 DNA: TGCGCCAGCAGCCTCTGGGTGGGGGGAGGTACCTACAATGAGCAGTTCTTC
clone size: -
V gene: TRBV4-3
D gene: -
J gene: TRBJ2-1

CDR3 protein: CASSEGQGNGYTF
CDR3 DNA: TGTGCCAGCTCCGAGGGACAGGGCAATGGCTACACCTTC
clone size: -
V gene: TRBV18
D gene: TRBD1
J gene: TRBJ1-2

CDR3 protein: CASSLVAKAGDGYTF
CDR3 DNA: TGCGCCAGCAGCTTGGTGGCTAAAGCGGGGGATGGCTACACCTTC
clone size: -
V gene: TRBV5-1
D gene: -
J gene: TRBJ1-2

CDR3 protein: CASSVGSGARDETQYF
CDR3 DNA: TGTGCCAGCAGCGTAGGATCCGGGGCCCGGGACGAGACCCAGTACTTC
clone size: -
V gene: TRBV9
D gene: -
J gene: TRBJ2-5

CDR3 protein: CAWTLRDREAGYTF
CDR3 DNA: TGTGCCTGGACTCTCCGGGACAGGGAAGCTGGCTACACCTTC
clone size: -
V gene: TRBV30
D gene: TRBD1
J gene: TRBJ1-2

CDR3 protein: CASSSGDTPEGYTF
CDR3 DNA: TGTGCCAGCAGTTCTGGGGACACCCCGGAGGGCTACACCTTC
clone size: -
V gene: TRBV28
D gene: -
J gene: TRBJ1-2

CDR3 protein: CSVIQGAGYEQYF
CDR3 DNA: TGCAGCGTTATACAGGGGGCGGGCTACGAGCAGTACTTC
clone size: -
V gene: TRBV29-1
D gene: TRBD1
J gene: TRBJ2-7

CDR3 protein: CASSSSPLNYGYTF
CDR3 DNA: TGTGCCAGCAGTTCTAGTCCCTTAAACTATGGCTACACCTTC
clone size: few
V gene: TRBV28
D gene: -
J gene: TRBJ1-2

CDR3 protein: CASSIGREWSYNEQFF
CDR3 DNA: TGTGCCAGTAGTATCGGACGGGAGTGGTCCTACAATGAGCAGTTCTTC
clone size: -
V gene: TRBV19
D gene: -
J gene: TRBJ2-1

CDR3 protein: CASSRQGHSGNTIYF
CDR3 DNA: TGCGCCAGCTCTAGACAGGGTCACTCTGGAAACACCATATATTTT
clone size: -
V gene: TRBV5-1
D gene: TRBD1
J gene: TRBJ1-3

CDR3 protein: CASSEAGAGYTF
CDR3 DNA: TGTGCCAGCAGTGAGGCAGGGGCCGGCTACACCTTC
clone size: few
V gene: TRBV6-1
D gene: -
J gene: TRBJ1-2

CDR3 protein: CASSLDIRGSNQPQHF
CDR3 DNA: TGTGCCAGCAGCCTAGACATTAGAGGAAGCAATCAGCCCCAGCATTTT
clone size: -
V gene: TRBV7-2
D gene: -
J gene: TRBJ1-5

CDR3 protein: CASSLDSDNQAFF
CDR3 DNA: TGTGCCAGCAGCTTAGATTCGGACAATCAAGCTTTCTTT
clone size: -
V gene: TRBV7-2
D gene: -
J gene: TRBJ1-1

CDR3 protein: CASPEDGRINQPQHF
CDR3 DNA: TGTGCCAGTCCGGAGGATGGGCGGATCAATCAGCCCCAGCATTTT
clone size: -
V gene: TRBV28
D gene: -
J gene: TRBJ1-5

CDR3 protein: CASSPGVLTPTDTQYF
CDR3 DNA: TGCGCCAGCAGCCCGGGGGTACTAACCCCCACAGATACGCAGTATTTT
clone size: -
V gene: TRBV5-1
D gene: -
J gene: TRBJ2-3

CDR3 protein: CASSLGTGFGTEAFF
CDR3 DNA: TGTGCCAGCAGCCTGGGGACAGGGTTCGGCACTGAAGCTTTCTTT
clone size: -
V gene: TRBV7-2
D gene: TRBD1
J gene: TRBJ1-1

CDR3 protein: CAGNMNTEAFF
CDR3 DNA: TGTGCCGGGAACATGAACACTGAAGCTTTCTTT
clone size: once
V gene: TRBV30
D gene: -
J gene: TRBJ1-1

CDR3 protein: CASTPGAGAAYEQYF
CDR3 DNA: TGTGCCAGCACCCCCGGAGCGGGAGCCGCCTACGAGCAGTACTTC
clone size: -
V gene: TRBV28
D gene: TRBD2
J gene: TRBJ2-7

CDR3 protein: CASSIDGEQYF
CDR3 DNA: TGTGCCAGTAGTATAGATGGCGAGCAGTACTTC
clone size: -
V gene: TRBV19
D gene: -
J gene: TRBJ2-7

CDR3 protein: CASSPQGAMLFF
CDR3 DNA: TGTGCCAGCAGTCCACAGGGGGCGATGCTGTTTTTT
clone size: few
V gene: TRBV28
D gene: TRBD1
J gene: TRBJ1-4

CDR3 protein: CATSAGGANTGELFF
CDR3 DNA: TGTGCCACCAGTGCGGGGGGGGCCAACACCGGGGAGCTGTTTTTT
clone size: few
V gene: TRBV24-1
D gene: TRBD2
J gene: TRBJ2-2

CDR3 protein: CASITDIANYGYTF
CDR3 DNA: TGTGCCAGCATCACGGACATCGCTAACTATGGCTACACCTTC
clone size: few
V gene: TRBV2
D gene: -
J gene: TRBJ1-2

CDR3 protein: CATRATGSGYTF
CDR3 DNA: TGTGCCACCAGAGCTACAGGGAGTGGCTACACCTTC
clone size: -
V gene: TRBV24-1
D gene: -
J gene: TRBJ1-2

CDR3 protein: CASSQGADYGYTF
CDR3 DNA: TGTGCCAGCAGCCAAGGGGCAGACTATGGCTACACCTTC
clone size: -
V gene: TRBV3-1/TRBV3-2
D gene: -
J gene: TRBJ1-2

CDR3 protein: CASSGQVLNTGELFF
CDR3 DNA: TGCGCCAGCAGCGGGCAGGTGCTCAACACCGGGGAGCTGTTTTTT
clone size: -
V gene: TRBV5-1
D gene: -
J gene: TRBJ2-2

CDR3 protein: CASSPGMGQPQHF
CDR3 DNA: TGTGCCAGCTCACCAGGGATGGGCCAGCCCCAGCATTTT
clone size: few
V gene: TRBV18
D gene: -
J gene: TRBJ1-5